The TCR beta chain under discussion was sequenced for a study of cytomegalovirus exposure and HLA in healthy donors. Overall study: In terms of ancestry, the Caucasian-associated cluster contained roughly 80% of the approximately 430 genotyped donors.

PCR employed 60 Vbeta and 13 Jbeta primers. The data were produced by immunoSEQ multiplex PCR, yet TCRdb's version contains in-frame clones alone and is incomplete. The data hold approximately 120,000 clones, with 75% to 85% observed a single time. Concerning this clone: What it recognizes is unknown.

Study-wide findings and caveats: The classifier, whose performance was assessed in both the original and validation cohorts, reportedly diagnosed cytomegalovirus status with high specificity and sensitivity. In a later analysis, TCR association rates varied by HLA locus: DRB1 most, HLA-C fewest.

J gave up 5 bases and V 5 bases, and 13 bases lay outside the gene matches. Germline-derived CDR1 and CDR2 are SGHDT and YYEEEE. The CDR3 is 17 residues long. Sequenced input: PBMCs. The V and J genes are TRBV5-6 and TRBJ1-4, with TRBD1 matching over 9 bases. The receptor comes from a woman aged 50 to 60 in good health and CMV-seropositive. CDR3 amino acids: CASRMALTGTGNEKLFF. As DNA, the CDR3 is TGTGCCAGCAGGATGGCCCTCACTGGGACAGGGAATGAAAAACTGTTTTTT. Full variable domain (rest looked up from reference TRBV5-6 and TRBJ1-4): DAGVTQSPTHLIKTRGQQVTLRCSPKSGHDTVSWYQQALGQGPQFIFQYYEEEERQRGNFPDRFSGHQFPNYSSELNVNALLLGDSALYLCASRMALTGTGNEKLFFGSGTQLSVL.